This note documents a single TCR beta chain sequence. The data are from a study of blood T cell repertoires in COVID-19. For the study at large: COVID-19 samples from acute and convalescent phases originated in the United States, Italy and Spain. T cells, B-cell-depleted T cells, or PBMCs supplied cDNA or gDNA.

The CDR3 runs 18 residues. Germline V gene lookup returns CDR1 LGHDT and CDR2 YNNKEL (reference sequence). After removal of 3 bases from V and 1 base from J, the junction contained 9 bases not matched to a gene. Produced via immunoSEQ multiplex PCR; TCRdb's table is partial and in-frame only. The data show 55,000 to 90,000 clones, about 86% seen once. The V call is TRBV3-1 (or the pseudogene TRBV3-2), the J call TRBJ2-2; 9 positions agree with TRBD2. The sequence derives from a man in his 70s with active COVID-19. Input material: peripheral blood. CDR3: CASSQPPSGTLNTGELFF. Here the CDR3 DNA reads TGTGCCAGCAGCCAGCCCCCTAGCGGGACCCTGAACACCGGGGAGCTGTTTTTT.